Below, 29 T cell receptor beta chains from the same sample are listed, as sequenced in a study of regulatory T cells in long-lasting Graves disease (dated by TCRdb to the early 2020s). The library came from multiplex PCR. Sequencing was performed on an Illumina HiSeq 4000. iRepertoire HTBI primers and Arm-PCR amplification of CDR3 regions were used to construct TCR beta libraries. TCRdb applied fastp at Q25 and MiXCR to the public reads, then kept only in-frame beta chains. A single entry per CDR3 protein holds the most common genes and DNA from its merged rows. This sample comprises 440,000 or so distinct CDR3 sequences, around 15% of them detected only once. The ten biggest clones cover roughly 10% of the sample. What the time point label conveys for this sample: newly diagnosed GD, antithyroid drugs for less than 3 months. For both TCR sequencing and RNA sequencing, RNA was extracted from PBMCs in TRIzol.

These data are also associated with another study on T cells in Graves' hyperthyroidism and ophthalmopathy.

Sample: peripheral blood mononuclear cells (PBMCs), taken at new diagnosis, from a patient treated with antithyroid drugs. All receptors come from a young woman with Graves disease. Donor details come from another sample of the same person, matched by shared clones.

Ten or more counts support this clonotype. At one boundary the junction diverges from the germline segment, which might be a read error. This chain joins TRBV6-4 and TRBJ1-5; 10 bases agree with TRBD1. The CDR3 is 17 amino acids. Germline lookup yields CDR1 MRHNA and CDR2 SNTAGT. The DNA of the CDR3 is TGTACCAGCAATCCCGGGACAGGGGATCGGTTTAATCAGCCCCAGCATTTT. It codes for CTSNPGTGDRFNQPQHF.

The genes are TRBV12-3 or TRBV12-4 and TRBJ2-3, with TRBD2 identical over 10 bases. This CDR3 region has 16 residues. V was clipped by 3 bases and J by 3 bases; unmatched bases: 6. The CDR3 nucleotides are TGTGCCAGCAGTTTCAACTTAGCGGGAGGAACAGATACGCAGTATTTT. Translating it yields CASSFNLAGGTDTQYF.

A word on this clonotype: Given a much more abundant clone one base away, this may be a read error. This chain links TRBV29-1 with TRBJ1-2; possibly TRBD1 for D (5 bases). The CDR3 spans 11 residues. The V gene's germline CDR1 is SQVTM and CDR2 ANQGSEA. CDR3 sequence reads: CSADSNYSYTF. The CDR3 nucleotides read TGCAGCGCCGACAGCAACTATAGCTACACCTTC.

This clonotype was recorded at least ten times. The CDR3 sequence is CSVIGQGQYSYNEQFF. The CDR3, as DNA: TGCAGCGTTATAGGACAGGGGCAATATTCCTACAATGAGCAGTTCTTC. V and J are TRBV29-1 and TRBJ2-1, with TRBD1 matching over 9 bases. V lost 5 bases to trimming and J lost 1 base; unmatched junction nucleotides: 9. The CDR3 sequence is 16 residues long. Germline-derived CDR1 and CDR2 are SQVTM and ANQGSEA.

The chain employs TRBV19 and TRBJ1-5, with D uncertain. Trimming shortened V by 6 bases and J by 7 bases, and 16 bases separated the two germline ends. Germline values: CDR1 LNHDA, CDR2 SQIVND (reference sequence). The CDR3 has 14 amino acids. The CDR3 sequence: CASSSDSNGQPQHF. The CDR3 bases are TGTGCCAGTAGCTCGGACTCTAACGGGCAGCCCCAGCATTTT.

This clonotype was picked up a small number of times. The CDR3, as DNA: TGTGCCATCAGCTGGACAGAATCGAACACTGAAGCTTTCTTT. It codes for CAISWTESNTEAFF. The chain is built from TRBV10-3 and TRBJ1-1; tentatively, D is TRBD1 (6 bases). Trimming left V 6 bases short and J 1 base short, with 12 bases between. The CDR3 sequence is 14 residues long. The germline V gene has CDR1 ENHRY and CDR2 SYGVKD.

V and J are TRBV2 and TRBJ2-6; 7 nucleotides align to TRBD1. The V segment lost 6 bases and the J segment 4 bases; nucleotides outside the gene matches: 6. The CDR3 has 15 amino acids. Per the germline V gene, CDR1 is SNHLY and CDR2 is FYNNEI. The CDR3 DNA reads as TGTGCCAGCAGACAAACAGGGGTAGGGGCCAACGTCCTGACTTTC. It encodes CASRQTGVGANVLTF.

The chain is built from TRBV12-3 or TRBV12-4 and TRBJ1-3; D remains unclear. The V gene lost 6 bases and the J gene lost 4 bases, with 7 bases spanning the gap. The CDR3 extends over 12 amino acids. Here the CDR3 reads CASSRGGNTIYF. In DNA, the CDR3 is TGTGCCAGCAGCCGGGGAGGAAACACCATATATTTT.

The chain is built from TRBV4-1 and TRBJ1-2; D is perhaps TRBD1 (5 bases). The CDR3 consists of 15 residues. Germline V gene sequence: CDR1 MGHRA, CDR2 YSYEKL. With 3 bases removed from V and 3 bases from J, the gap between germline ends came to 14 bases. CDR3: CASSQGEGSDYGYTF. In DNA, the CDR3 is TGCGCCAGCAGCCAGGGGGAAGGGAGTGACTATGGCTACACCTTC.

This clonotype was recorded at least ten times. The rearrangement uses TRBV20-1 and TRBJ1-1, with 7 bases aligning to TRBD1. With V trimmed by 5 bases and J by 3 bases, 9 bases remained unmatched. Germline-derived CDR1 and CDR2 are DFQATT and SNEGSKA (reference sequence). CDR3 size: 14 residues. The CDR3 spells CSAAPTGRDTEAFF. The CDR3 DNA sequence: TGCAGTGCTGCCCCGACAGGGAGGGACACTGAAGCTTTCTTT.

This clonotype was observed at least ten times. The chain recombines TRBV3-1 with TRBJ2-1; D ambiguous. The CDR3 consists of 16 residues. Germline values: CDR1 LGHDT, CDR2 YNNKEL (reference sequence). Deletions cut 4 bases from V and 5 bases from J, with 18 bases between. CDR3 sequence reads: CASSLWGSKRHNEQFF. CDR3 DNA: TGTGCCAGCAGCCTTTGGGGATCTAAAAGGCACAATGAGCAGTTCTTC.

Concerning this clonotype itself: This likely traces to a read error, being one base from a far larger clone. V usage is TRBV11-2 and J usage is TRBJ2-5; D remains ambiguous. This CDR3 spans 13 amino acids. Germline V gives CDR1 SGHAT, CDR2 FQNNGV. This CDR3 reads CASSLDARNEQLF. CDR3 sequence (DNA): TGTGCCAGCAGCTTAGACGCCCGCAATGAGCAGCTCTTC.

Many counts were recorded for this clonotype. This chain joins TRBV7-9 and TRBJ2-5; a possible D gene is TRBD1 (6 bases). The length of the CDR3 is 17 residues. Germline assignment: CDR1 SEHNR and CDR2 FQNEAQ (reference sequence). Between the trimmed V and J ends, which lost 1 base and 2 bases, there was a span of 17 bases. The CDR3 region has the DNA TGTGCCAGCAGCTTAGATGCCCCAGGGACACCACAAGAGACCCAGTACTTC. Its protein product is CASSLDAPGTPQETQYF.

Ten or more counts support this clonotype. The chain carries TRBV18 and TRBJ2-1; TRBD2 matches at 12 bases. Germline V gene lookup returns CDR1 KGHSH and CDR2 LQKENI. The CDR3 consists of 17 residues. The J segment lost 3 bases and the V segment lost 4 bases, leaving 7 bases of the junction unmatched. Written as DNA, the CDR3 is TGTGCCAGCTCACACTCTAGCGGGAGGGCCCGCTACAATGAGCAGTTCTTC. This gives the protein CASSHSSGRARYNEQFF. The full variable domain, rest sourced from reference TRBV18 and TRBJ2-1, is NAGVMQNPRHLVRRRGQEARLRCSPMKGHSHVYWYRQLPEEGLKFMVYLQKENIIDESGMPKERFSAEFPKEGPSILRIQQVVRGDSAAYFCASSHSSGRARYNEQFFGPGTRLTVL.

This rearrangement joins TRBV7-9 to TRBJ2-3; tentatively, D is TRBD1 or TRBD2 (5 bases each). With 5 bases removed from V and 4 bases from J, the gap between germline ends came to 19 bases. This CDR3 comprises 16 residues. The germline V gene has CDR1 SEHNR and CDR2 FQNEAQ (reference sequence). Here the CDR3 reads CASSLRSGASADTQYF. CDR3 in DNA: TGTGCCAGCAGCCTGCGCTCCGGGGCCAGTGCAGATACGCAGTATTTT.

This clonotype was counted many times. The V call is TRBV11-1, the J call TRBJ2-3, with TRBD1 identical over 7 bases. V lost 2 bases, J lost 2 bases, and 7 bases stayed unmatched. This CDR3 comprises 16 residues. From germline, CDR1 is SGHAT and CDR2 FQDESV (reference sequence). The CDR3, as DNA: TGTGCCAGCAGCTTATCCGGGACAGAACTCACAGATACGCAGTATTTT. Translating it yields CASSLSGTELTDTQYF.

This clonotype has at least ten counts. V is TRBV2 and J is TRBJ1-4, with no clear D. Per the germline V gene, CDR1 is SNHLY and CDR2 is FYNNEI. The ends were cut back, 4 bases at V and 5 bases at J, with 11 bases in the middle. This CDR3 is built from 14 residues. CDR3 sequence reads: CASSAGSLNEKLFF. CDR3 nucleotide sequence: TGTGCCAGCAGTGCAGGCAGCCTAAATGAAAAACTGTTTTTT. The complete variable domain, with remaining parts taken from reference TRBV2 and TRBJ1-4, reads EPEVTQTPSHQVTQMGQEVILRCVPISNHLYFYWYRQILGQKVEFLVSFYNNEISEKSEIFDDQFSVERPDGSNFTLKIRSTKLEDSAMYFCASSAGSLNEKLFFGSGTQLSVL.

This clonotype was counted a few times. The gene calls are TRBV3-1 and TRBJ1-2; weak D call: TRBD1 (5 bases). V gave up 8 bases and J gave up 3 bases, with 13 bases separating them. The CDR3 covers 13 residues. From germline, CDR1 is LGHDT and CDR2 YNNKEL (reference sequence). The CDR3 loop is CASSLREDYGYTF. DNA of the CDR3: TGTGCCAGCTCCCTCAGGGAAGACTATGGCTACACCTTC.

The genes are TRBV30 and TRBJ1-1; 10 positions match TRBD1. Per germline, CDR1 GTSNPN and CDR2 SVGIG (reference sequence). Losses at the gene ends were 5 bases for V and 2 bases for J; bases not matched to a gene: 8. The CDR3 has 15 amino acids. The CDR3 DNA reads TGTGCCTGGGACAGGGGGCGCGGTAGTAACACTGAAGCTTTCTTT. It translates to CAWDRGRGSNTEAFF.

This clonotype has a handful of counts. This chain links TRBV27 with TRBJ2-1; D possibly uses TRBD1 or TRBD2 (5 bases each). V was trimmed by 7 bases and J by 7 bases, leaving 23 bases between them. The CDR3 sequence is 16 residues long. Germline-derived CDR1 and CDR2 are MNHEY and SMNVEV (reference sequence). Here the CDR3 DNA reads TGTGCCAGCACTGAAATTGGGGGAAGACCGGAGAATGAGCAGTTCTTC. Translating gives CASTEIGGRPENEQFF.

In this sample, this clonotype turned up many times. This sequence joins TRBV10-3 and TRBJ1-1; D uncertain. This CDR3 is 12 amino acids long. The germline CDR1 and CDR2 sequences are ENHRY and SYGVKD. V was cut by 7 bases and J by 2 bases, with 8 bases left in between. The CDR3 sequence is CAIKRFNTEAFF. CDR3 bases: TGTGCCATCAAAAGGTTCAACACTGAAGCTTTCTTT.

The sample holds many counts of this clonotype. The chain recombines TRBV29-1 with TRBJ2-5, with 10 positions matching TRBD2. Germline V gene sequence: CDR1 SQVTM, CDR2 ANQGSEA. This CDR3 comprises 14 residues. The V segment lost 4 bases and the J segment 5 bases; nucleotides outside the gene matches: 7. The CDR3 DNA reads as TGCAGCGTTGTGAGGCTAGCGGGAGCGGAGACCCAGTACTTC. As protein: CSVVRLAGAETQYF. Based on the CDR3 plus reference TRBV29-1 and TRBJ2-5, the full variable domain is SAVISQKPSRDICQRGTSLTIQCQVDSQVTMMFWYRQQPGQSLTLIATANQGSEATYESGFVIDKFPISRPNLTFSTLTVSNMSPEDSSIYLCSVVRLAGAETQYFGPGTRLLVL.

This clonotype was picked up many times. CDR3 residues: CASSQDAPRYGDTQYF. As DNA, the CDR3 is TGTGCCAGCAGCCAAGATGCTCCCAGGTACGGAGATACGCAGTATTTT. The chain recombines TRBV3-1 with TRBJ2-3, with no clear D. The length of the CDR3 is 16 residues. The V and J ends lost 0 bases and 5 bases respectively, with 15 bases between them. Germline-derived CDR1 and CDR2 are LGHDT and YNNKEL (reference sequence).

This clonotype was counted ten times or more. This sequence joins TRBV12-5 and TRBJ1-1; no firm D call. This CDR3 has 13 amino acids. Germline CDR1 is LGHNT and CDR2 is FRNRAP. The V gene lost 6 bases and the J gene lost 1 base, with 9 bases spanning the gap. Written as DNA, the CDR3 is TGTGCTAGTGGCATACGGGAGAACACTGAAGCTTTCTTT. Translation gives CASGIRENTEAFF. Drawing the rest from reference TRBV12-5 and TRBJ1-1, the complete variable domain is DARVTQTPRHKVTEMGQEVTMRCQPILGHNTVFWYRQTMMQGLELLAYFRNRAPLDDSGMPKDRFSAEMPDATLATLKIQPSEPRDSAVYFCASGIRENTEAFFGQGTRLTVV.

Many counts were recorded for this clonotype. The V gene is TRBV18, the J gene TRBJ2-7; D is undetermined. Trimming removed 6 bases at V and 0 bases at J, with 12 bases between. CDR3 length: 14 amino acids. The germline gives CDR1 KGHSH, CDR2 LQKENI. CDR3 sequence reads: CASSSGLISYEQYF. The CDR3, as DNA: TGTGCCAGCTCTTCCGGGCTTATCTCCTACGAGCAGTACTTC. The full variable domain, completed using reference TRBV18 and TRBJ2-7, is NAGVMQNPRHLVRRRGQEARLRCSPMKGHSHVYWYRQLPEEGLKFMVYLQKENIIDESGMPKERFSAEFPKEGPSILRIQQVVRGDSAAYFCASSSGLISYEQYFGPGTRLTVT.

The table lists this clonotype with many counts. Relative to the germline gene, one junction end is altered; a read error may explain this. The chain couples TRBV28 to TRBJ2-7, with 10 bases matching TRBD1. This CDR3 has 13 residues. Germline lookup yields CDR1 MDHEN and CDR2 SYDVKM. Written as DNA, the CDR3 is TGCGCCAGCAGACGGGACAGGGGATACGAGCAGTACTTC. This codes for CASRRDRGYEQYF.

This sequence joins TRBV28 and TRBJ2-2; 8 bases are a match to TRBD2. The CDR3 is made up of 17 amino acids. The ends lost 1 base at V and 4 bases at J; junction bases unmatched: 8. CDR1 and CDR2 from the germline V gene are MDHEN and SYDVKM. CDR3 protein: CASSLLAGRRATGELFF. The CDR3 nucleotides are TGTGCCAGCAGTTTATTAGCGGGACGTCGTGCCACCGGGGAGCTGTTTTTT.

The sample holds a few counts of this clonotype. The rearrangement uses TRBV27 and TRBJ1-1; 8 nucleotides line up with TRBD1. J gave up 6 bases and V 3 bases, and 6 bases lay outside the gene matches. Germline CDR1 and CDR2: MNHEY and SMNVEV (reference sequence). The length of the CDR3 is 14 residues. CDR3 coding DNA: TGTGCCAGCAGTTTGGCAGGGGGCTTATCTGAAGCTTTCTTT. This translates into CASSLAGGLSEAFF.

This clonotype was picked up many times. The DNA of the CDR3 is TGTGCCAGCAGTCCACTGTTGACAGCCCAGGTGAACACTGAAGCTTTCTTT. Protein sequence: CASSPLLTAQVNTEAFF. The genes are TRBV27 and TRBJ1-1, with D possibly being TRBD1 (5 bases). The CDR3 spans 17 residues. In germline, CDR1 is MNHEY, CDR2 SMNVEV (reference sequence). Trimming pared 5 bases from V and 0 bases from J, leaving 19 bases between.